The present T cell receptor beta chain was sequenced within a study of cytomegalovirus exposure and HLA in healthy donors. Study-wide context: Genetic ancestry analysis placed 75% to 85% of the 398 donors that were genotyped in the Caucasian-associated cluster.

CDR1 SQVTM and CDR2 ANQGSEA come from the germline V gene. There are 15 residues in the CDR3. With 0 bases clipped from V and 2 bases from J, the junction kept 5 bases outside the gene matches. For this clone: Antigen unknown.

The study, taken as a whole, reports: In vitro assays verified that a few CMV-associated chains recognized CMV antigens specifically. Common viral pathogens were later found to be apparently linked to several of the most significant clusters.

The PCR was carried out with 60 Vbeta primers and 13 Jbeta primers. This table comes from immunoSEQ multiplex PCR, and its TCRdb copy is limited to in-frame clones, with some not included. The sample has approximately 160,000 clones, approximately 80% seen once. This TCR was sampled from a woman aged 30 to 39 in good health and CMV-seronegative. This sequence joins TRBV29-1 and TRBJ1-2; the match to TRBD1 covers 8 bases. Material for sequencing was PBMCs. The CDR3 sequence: CSVEDTGQGNYGYTF. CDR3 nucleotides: TGCAGCGTTGAAGATACAGGACAGGGAAACTATGGCTACACCTTC. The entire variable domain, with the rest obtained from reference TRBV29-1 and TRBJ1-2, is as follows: SAVISQKPSRDICQRGTSLTIQCQVDSQVTMMFWYRQQPGQSLTLIATANQGSEATYESGFVIDKFPISRPNLTFSTLTVSNMSPEDSSIYLCSVEDTGQGNYGYTFGSGTRLTVV.